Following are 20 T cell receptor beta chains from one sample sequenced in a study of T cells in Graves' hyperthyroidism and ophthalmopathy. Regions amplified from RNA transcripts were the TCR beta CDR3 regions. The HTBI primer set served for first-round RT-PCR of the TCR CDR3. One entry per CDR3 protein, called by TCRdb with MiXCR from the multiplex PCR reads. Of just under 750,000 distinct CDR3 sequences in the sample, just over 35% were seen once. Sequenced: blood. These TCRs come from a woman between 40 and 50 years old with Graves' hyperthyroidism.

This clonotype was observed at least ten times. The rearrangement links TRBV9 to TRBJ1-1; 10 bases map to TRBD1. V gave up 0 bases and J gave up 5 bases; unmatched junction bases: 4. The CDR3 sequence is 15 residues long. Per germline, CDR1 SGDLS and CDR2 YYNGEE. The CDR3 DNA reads TGTGCCAGCAGCGTAGAGGGACAGGGGTTGACTGAAGCTTTCTTT. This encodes CASSVEGQGLTEAFF.

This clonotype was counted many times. CDR3 residues: CASSESGGQETQYF. The CDR3 DNA is TGTGCCAGCAGCGAGTCAGGGGGCCAAGAGACCCAGTACTTC. This chain uses TRBV9 with TRBJ2-5; 7 bases are a match to TRBD1. Germline-derived CDR1 and CDR2 are SGDLS and YYNGEE. The V and J ends lost 3 bases and 1 base, in that order; junction bases with no gene match: 3. This CDR3 region has 14 residues.

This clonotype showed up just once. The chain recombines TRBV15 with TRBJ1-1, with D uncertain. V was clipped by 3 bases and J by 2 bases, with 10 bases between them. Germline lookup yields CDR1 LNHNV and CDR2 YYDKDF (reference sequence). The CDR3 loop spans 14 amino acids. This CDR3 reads CATSSRAGNTEAFF. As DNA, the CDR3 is TGTGCCACCAGCAGTCGAGCAGGCAACACTGAAGCTTTCTTT. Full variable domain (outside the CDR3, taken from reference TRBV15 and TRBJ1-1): DAMVIQNPRYQVTQFGKPVTLSCSQTLNHNVMYWYQQKSSQAPKLLFHYYDKDFNNEADTPDNFQSRRPNTSFCFLDIRSPGLGDTAMYLCATSSRAGNTEAFFGQGTRLTVV.

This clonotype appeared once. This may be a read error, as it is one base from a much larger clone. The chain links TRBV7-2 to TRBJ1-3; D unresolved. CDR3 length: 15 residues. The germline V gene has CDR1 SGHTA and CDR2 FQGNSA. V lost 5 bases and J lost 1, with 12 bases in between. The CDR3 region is CASSREGHSGNTIYF. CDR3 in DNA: TGTGCCAGCAGCAGAGAGGGCCATTCTGGAAACACCATATATTTT.

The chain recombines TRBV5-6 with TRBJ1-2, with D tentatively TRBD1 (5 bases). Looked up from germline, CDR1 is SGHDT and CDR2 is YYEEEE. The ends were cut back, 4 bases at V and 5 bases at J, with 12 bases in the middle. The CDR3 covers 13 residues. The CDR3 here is CASSPSRQYGYTF. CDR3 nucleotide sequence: TGTGCCAGCAGCCCCTCCCGACAGTATGGCTACACCTTC. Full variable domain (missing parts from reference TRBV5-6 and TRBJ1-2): DAGVTQSPTHLIKTRGQQVTLRCSPKSGHDTVSWYQQALGQGPQFIFQYYEEEERQRGNFPDRFSGHQFPNYSSELNVNALLLGDSALYLCASSPSRQYGYTFGSGTRLTVV.

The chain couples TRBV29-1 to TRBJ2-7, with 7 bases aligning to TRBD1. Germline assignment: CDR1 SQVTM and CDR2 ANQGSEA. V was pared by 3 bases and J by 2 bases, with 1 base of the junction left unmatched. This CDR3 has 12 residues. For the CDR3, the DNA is TGCAGCGTTGACGACAGGGCCTACGAGCAGTACTTC. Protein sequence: CSVDDRAYEQYF.

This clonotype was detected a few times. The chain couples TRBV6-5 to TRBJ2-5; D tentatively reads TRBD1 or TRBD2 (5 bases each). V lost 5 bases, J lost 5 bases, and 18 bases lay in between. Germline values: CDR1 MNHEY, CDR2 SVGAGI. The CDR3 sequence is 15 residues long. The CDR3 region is CASSEAFQGVETQYF. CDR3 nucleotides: TGTGCCAGCAGTGAAGCATTCCAGGGAGTGGAGACCCAGTACTTC.

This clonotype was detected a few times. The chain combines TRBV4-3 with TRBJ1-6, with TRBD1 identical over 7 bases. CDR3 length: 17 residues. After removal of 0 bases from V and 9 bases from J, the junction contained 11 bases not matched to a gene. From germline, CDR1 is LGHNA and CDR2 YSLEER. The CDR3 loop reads CASSQEPTGMISSPLHF. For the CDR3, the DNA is TGCGCCAGCAGCCAAGAACCGACAGGGATGATTAGTTCACCCCTCCACTTT.

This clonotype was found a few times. Here the CDR3 DNA reads TGTGCCAGCAGCTTAGGCCGCTGGGGGGGAACTAATGAAAAACTGTTTTTT. Its translation is CASSLGRWGGTNEKLFF. This sequence joins TRBV7-8 and TRBJ1-4; possibly TRBD1 for D (5 bases). V lost 1 base and J 1 base, leaving 13 bases between the germline ends. Germline CDR1 is SGHVS and CDR2 is FQNEAQ. This CDR3 spans 17 amino acids.

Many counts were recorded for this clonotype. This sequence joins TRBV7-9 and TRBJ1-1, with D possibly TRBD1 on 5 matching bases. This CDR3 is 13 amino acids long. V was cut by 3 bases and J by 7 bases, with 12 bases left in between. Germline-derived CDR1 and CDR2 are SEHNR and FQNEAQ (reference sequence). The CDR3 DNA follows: TGTGCCAGCAGCTTGCGCAGGGCGGATGAAGCTTTCTTT. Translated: CASSLRRADEAFF. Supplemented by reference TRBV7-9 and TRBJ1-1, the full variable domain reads DTGVSQNPRHKITKRGQNVTFRCDPISEHNRLYWYRQTLGQGPEFLTYFQNEAQLEKSRLLSDRFSAERPKGSFSTLEIQRTEQGDSAMYLCASSLRRADEAFFGQGTRLTVV.

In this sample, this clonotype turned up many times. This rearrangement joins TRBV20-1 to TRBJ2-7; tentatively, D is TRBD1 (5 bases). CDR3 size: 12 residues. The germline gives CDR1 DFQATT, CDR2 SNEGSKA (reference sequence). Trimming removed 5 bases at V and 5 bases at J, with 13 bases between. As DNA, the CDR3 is TGCAGTGCTGGACAAGGTGATGACGAGCAGTACTTC. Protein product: CSAGQGDDEQYF.

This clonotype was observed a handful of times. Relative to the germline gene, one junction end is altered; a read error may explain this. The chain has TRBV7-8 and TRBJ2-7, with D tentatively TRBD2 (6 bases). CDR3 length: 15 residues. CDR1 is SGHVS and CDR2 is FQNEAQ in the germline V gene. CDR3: CASSDLTGVLHEQYF. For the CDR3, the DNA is TGCGCCAGCAGCGATTTGACGGGAGTTCTCCACGAGCAGTACTTC.

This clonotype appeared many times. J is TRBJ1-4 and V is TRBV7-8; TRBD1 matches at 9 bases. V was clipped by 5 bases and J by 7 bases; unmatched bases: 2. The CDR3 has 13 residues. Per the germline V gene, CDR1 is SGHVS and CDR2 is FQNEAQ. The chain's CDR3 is CASSGQGFEKLFF. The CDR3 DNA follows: TGTGCCAGCAGCGGACAGGGGTTTGAAAAACTGTTTTTT. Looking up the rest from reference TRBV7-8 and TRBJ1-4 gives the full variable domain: GAGVSQSPRYKVAKRGQDVALRCDPISGHVSLFWYQQALGQGPEFLTYFQNEAQLDKSGLPSDRFFAERPEGSVSTLKIQRTQQEDSAVYLCASSGQGFEKLFFGSGTQLSVL.

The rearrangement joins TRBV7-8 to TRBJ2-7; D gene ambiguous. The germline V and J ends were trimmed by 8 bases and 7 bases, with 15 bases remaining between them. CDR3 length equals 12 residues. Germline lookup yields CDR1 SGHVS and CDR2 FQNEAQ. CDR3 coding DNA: TGTGCCAGCTCACCAAGTCTTGGGGAGCAGTACTTC. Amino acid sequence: CASSPSLGEQYF.

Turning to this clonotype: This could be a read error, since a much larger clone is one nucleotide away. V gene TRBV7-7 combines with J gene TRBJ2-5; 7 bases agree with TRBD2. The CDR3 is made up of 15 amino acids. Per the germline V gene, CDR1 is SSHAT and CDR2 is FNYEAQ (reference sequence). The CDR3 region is CASSLVSAGVEAQYF. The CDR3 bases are TGTGCTAGCAGCTTAGTATCGGCGGGAGTGGAGGCCCAGTACTTC.

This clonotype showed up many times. The CDR3 DNA reads as TGTGCCAGTAGCGGGACTGGAGATTCACCCCTCCACTTT. Translation gives CASSGTGDSPLHF. The chain has TRBV19 and TRBJ1-6, with D perhaps TRBD1 (5 bases). The CDR3 runs to 13 residues. V lost 6 bases, J lost 8 bases, and 11 bases lay in between. Germline lookup yields CDR1 LNHDA and CDR2 SQIVND (reference sequence).

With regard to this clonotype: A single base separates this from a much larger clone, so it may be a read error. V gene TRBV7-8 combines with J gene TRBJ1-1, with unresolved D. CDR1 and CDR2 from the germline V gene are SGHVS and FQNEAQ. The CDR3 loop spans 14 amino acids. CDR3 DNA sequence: TGTGCCAACAGCTTAGACGGCTCGAGCACTGAAGCTTTCTTT. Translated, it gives CANSLDGSSTEAFF. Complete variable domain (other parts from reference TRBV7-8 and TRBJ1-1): GAGVSQSPRYKVAKRGQDVALRCDPISGHVSLFWYQQALGQGPEFLTYFQNEAQLDKSGLPSDRFFAERPEGSVSTLKIQRTQQEDSAVYLCANSLDGSSTEAFFGQGTRLTVV.

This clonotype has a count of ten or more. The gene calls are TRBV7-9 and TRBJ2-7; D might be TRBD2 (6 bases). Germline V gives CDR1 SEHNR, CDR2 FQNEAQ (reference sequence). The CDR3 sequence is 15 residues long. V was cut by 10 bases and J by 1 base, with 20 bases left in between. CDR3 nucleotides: TGTGCCACCTGGGAGGCTTCCCCTAGATCCTACGAGCAGTACTTC. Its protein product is CATWEASPRSYEQYF.

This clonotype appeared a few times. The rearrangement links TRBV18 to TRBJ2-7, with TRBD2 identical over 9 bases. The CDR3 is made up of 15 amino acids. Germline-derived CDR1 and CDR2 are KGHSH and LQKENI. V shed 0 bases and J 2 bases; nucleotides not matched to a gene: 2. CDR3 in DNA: TGTGCCAGCTCACCACCTCCTAGCGGGGCCTACGAGCAGTACTTC. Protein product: CASSPPPSGAYEQYF.

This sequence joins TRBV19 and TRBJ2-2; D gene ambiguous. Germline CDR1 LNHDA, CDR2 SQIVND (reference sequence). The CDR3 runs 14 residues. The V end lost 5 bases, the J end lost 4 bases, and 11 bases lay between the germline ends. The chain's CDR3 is CASSQTSVTGELFF. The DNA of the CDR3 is TGTGCCAGTAGTCAAACGTCGGTCACCGGGGAGCTGTTTTTT.